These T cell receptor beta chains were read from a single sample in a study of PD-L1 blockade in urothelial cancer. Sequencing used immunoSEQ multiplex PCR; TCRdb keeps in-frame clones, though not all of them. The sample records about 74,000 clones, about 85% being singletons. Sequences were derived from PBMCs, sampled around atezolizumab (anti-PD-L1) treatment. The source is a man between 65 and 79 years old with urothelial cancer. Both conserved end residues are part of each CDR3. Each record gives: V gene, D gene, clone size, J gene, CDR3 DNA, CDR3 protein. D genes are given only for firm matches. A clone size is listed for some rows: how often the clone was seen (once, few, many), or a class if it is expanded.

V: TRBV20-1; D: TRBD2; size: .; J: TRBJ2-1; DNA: TGCAGAGGTAGCGGGAGTAATGAGCAGTTCTTC; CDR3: CRGSGSNEQFF
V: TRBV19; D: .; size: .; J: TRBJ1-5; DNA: TGTGCCAGTAGTATAGTTAGCAGGGCGAATCAGCCCCAGCATTTT; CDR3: CASSIVSRANQPQHF
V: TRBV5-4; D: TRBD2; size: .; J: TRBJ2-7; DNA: TGTGCCAGCAGCTTGGTGGGTCGAACTAGCGGTCCGTCCTACGAGCAGTACTTC; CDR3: CASSLVGRTSGPSYEQYF
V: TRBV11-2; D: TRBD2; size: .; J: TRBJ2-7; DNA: TGTGCCAGCAGCTTCGCGAACCAGCGGGATAGGTACTTC; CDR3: CASSFANQRDRYF
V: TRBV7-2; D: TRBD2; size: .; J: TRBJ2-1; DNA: TGTGCCAGCAGCTTACTTCCTAGCGGAAGGTACAATGAGCAGTTCTTC; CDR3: CASSLLPSGRYNEQFF
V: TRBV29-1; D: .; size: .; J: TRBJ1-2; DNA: TGCAGCGTTGGAGGGAACTATGGCTACACCTTC; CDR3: CSVGGNYGYTF
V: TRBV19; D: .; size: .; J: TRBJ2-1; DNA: TGTGCCAGTAGTATAAATCGACAGGTCAAAGGTAATGAGCAGTTCTTC; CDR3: CASSINRQVKGNEQFF
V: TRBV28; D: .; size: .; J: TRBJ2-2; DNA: TGTGCCAGCAGTTTATTAACAGGGTCCACCGGGGAGCTGTTTTTT; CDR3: CASSLLTGSTGELFF
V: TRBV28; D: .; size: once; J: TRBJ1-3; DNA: TGTGCCAGCAGGCACACTTCACCTAGCACCATATATTTT; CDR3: CASRHTSPSTIYF
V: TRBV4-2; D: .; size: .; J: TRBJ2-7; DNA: TGTGCCAGCAGCCAAGATCGAGGGTACGAGCAGTACTTC; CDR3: CASSQDRGYEQYF
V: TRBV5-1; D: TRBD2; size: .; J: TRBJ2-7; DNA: TGCGCCAGCAGCTTGGAATCTAGCGGGAGCTACGAGCAGTACTTC; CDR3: CASSLESSGSYEQYF
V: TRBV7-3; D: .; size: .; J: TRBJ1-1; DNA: TGTGCCAGCAGCTTAACACATAGGGGTAATAGGCACACTGAAGCTTTCTTT; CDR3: CASSLTHRGNRHTEAFF
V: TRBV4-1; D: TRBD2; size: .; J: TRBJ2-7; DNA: TGCGCCAGCAGCCAATGGACTAGCGGTAGCTCCTACGAGCAGTACTTC; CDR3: CASSQWTSGSSYEQYF
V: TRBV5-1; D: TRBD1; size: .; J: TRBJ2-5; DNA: TGCGCCAGCAGCCCAGGGACAGTCCAAGAGACCCAGTACTTC; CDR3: CASSPGTVQETQYF
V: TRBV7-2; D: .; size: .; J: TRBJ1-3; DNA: TGTGCCAGCAGCCGCCGGGGAGGACCTGGAAACACCATATATTTT; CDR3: CASSRRGGPGNTIYF
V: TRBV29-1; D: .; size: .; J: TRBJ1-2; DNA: TGCAGCGTTGTTGGGCAGAATGGCTACACCTTC; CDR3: CSVVGQNGYTF
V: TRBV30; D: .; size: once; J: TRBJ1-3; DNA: TGTGCCTGCCCCGCGAGGGCAGAGAAGTACTCTGGAAACACCATATATTTT; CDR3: CACPARAEKYSGNTIYF
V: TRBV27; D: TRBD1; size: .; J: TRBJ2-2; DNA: TGTGCCAGCACCCTGGGACAGGCCTCCACCGGGGAGCTGTTTTTT; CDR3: CASTLGQASTGELFF
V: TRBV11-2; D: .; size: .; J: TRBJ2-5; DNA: TGTGCCAGCAGCAAAACAGGGTGGGGACAAGAGACCCAGTACTTC; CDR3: CASSKTGWGQETQYF
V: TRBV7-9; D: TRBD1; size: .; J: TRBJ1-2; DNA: TGTGCCAGCAGCTCCGGGACAGGGGCTGACTATGGCTACACCTTC; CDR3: CASSSGTGADYGYTF
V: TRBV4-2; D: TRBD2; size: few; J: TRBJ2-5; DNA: TGTGCCAGCAGCCAATGGACTAGCGGGAGGGAGACCCAGTACTTC; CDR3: CASSQWTSGRETQYF
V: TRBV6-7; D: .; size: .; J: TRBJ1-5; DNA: TGTGCCAGCAGTTACGGGAATTGTTCGGGGGACCATCAGCCCCAGCATTTT; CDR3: CASSYGNCSGDHQPQHF
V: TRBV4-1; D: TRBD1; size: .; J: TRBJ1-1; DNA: TGCGCCAGCAGCCAGGGGGGACAGGGGAACACTGAAGCTTTCTTT; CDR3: CASSQGGQGNTEAFF
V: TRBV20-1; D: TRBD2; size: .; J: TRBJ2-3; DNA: TGCAGTGCTAGGACTAGCGGGATGCAGTATTTT; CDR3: CSARTSGMQYF
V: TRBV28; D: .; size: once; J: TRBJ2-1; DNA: TGTGCCAGCACCCTCCAAGGACAGAGCTTCTACAATGAGCAGTTCTTC; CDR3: CASTLQGQSFYNEQFF
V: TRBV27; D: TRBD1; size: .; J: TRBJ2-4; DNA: TGTGCCAGCAGTCCCCTGGGACAGGGGAAGGACATTCAGTACTTC; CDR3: CASSPLGQGKDIQYF
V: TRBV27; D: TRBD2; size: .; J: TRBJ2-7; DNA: TGTGCCAGCAGTTTATCGGGTGCAGGACTAGCGTTCGAGCAGTACTTC; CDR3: CASSLSGAGLAFEQYF
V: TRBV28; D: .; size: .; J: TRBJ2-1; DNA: TGTGCCAGCAGTCCCCCAGCGGGCACATACAATGAGCAGTTCTTC; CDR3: CASSPPAGTYNEQFF
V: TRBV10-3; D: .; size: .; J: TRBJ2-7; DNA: TGTGCCATCAGTGCCGGACAGCCTTACGAGCAGTACTTC; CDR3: CAISAGQPYEQYF
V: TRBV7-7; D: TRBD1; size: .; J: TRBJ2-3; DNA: TGTGCCAGCAGCCCTACGACAGGGGGCGCAGATACGCAGTATTTT; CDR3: CASSPTTGGADTQYF
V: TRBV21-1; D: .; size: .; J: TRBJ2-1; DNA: TGTGCCAGCAGCAAAGGGCCCGTAGCGTTGGATGAGCAGTTCTTC; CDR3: CASSKGPVALDEQFF
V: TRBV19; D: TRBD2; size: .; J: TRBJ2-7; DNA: TGTGCCAGTAGTATATTCGTCGTTGAACTAGCGGGAGAAGGGAGGTACGAGCAGTACTTC; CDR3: CASSIFVVELAGEGRYEQYF
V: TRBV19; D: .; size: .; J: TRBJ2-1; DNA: TGTGCCAGTAGTAGTGGGGGCACTGGGGGTGAGCAGTTCTTC; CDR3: CASSSGGTGGEQFF
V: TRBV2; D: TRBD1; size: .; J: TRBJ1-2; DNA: TGTGCCAGCAGCGCGGACAGGGGTGGACCATATGGCTACACCTTC; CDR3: CASSADRGGPYGYTF
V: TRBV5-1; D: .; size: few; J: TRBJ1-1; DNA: TGCGCCAGCAGCTTGGGCAGGGTAAGGGGCACTGAAGCTTTCTTT; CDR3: CASSLGRVRGTEAFF
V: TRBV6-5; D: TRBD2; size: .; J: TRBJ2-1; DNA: TGTGCCAGCAGTTACTCCGGGACTACCCCGTATGAGCAGTTCTTC; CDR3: CASSYSGTTPYEQFF
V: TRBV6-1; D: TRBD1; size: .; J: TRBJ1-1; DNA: TGTGCCAGCAGTATTGGACAGGGACCCACTGAAGCTTTCTTT; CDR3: CASSIGQGPTEAFF
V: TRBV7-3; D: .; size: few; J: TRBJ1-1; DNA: TGTGCCAGCAGCTTAACCCTCGCGGGCGAAGCTTTCTTT; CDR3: CASSLTLAGEAFF
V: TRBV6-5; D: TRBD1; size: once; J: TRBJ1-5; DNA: TGTGCCAGCAGCCGACGGGACAGGGACAATCAGCCCCAGCATTTT; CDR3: CASSRRDRDNQPQHF
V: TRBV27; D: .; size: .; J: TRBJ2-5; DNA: TGTGCCAGCAAGGGGCTCAGGGTTCAAGAGACCCAGTACTTC; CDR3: CASKGLRVQETQYF
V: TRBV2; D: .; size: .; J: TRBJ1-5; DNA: TGTGCCAGTCAAACTCAACAGGGCGTTGGTCAGCCCCAGCATTTT; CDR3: CASQTQQGVGQPQHF
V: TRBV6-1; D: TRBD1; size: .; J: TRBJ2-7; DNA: TGTGCCAGCAGTGCGTCCGGGACAGGGGTTGAGGAGCAGTACTTC; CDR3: CASSASGTGVEEQYF
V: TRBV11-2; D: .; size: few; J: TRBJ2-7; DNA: TGTGCCAGCAGCTCACGAACAACCACCTACGAGCAGTACTTC; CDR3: CASSSRTTTYEQYF
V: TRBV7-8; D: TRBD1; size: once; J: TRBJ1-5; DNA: TGTGCCAGCAGCGCTGACAGGGACAATCAGCCCCAGCATTTT; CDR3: CASSADRDNQPQHF
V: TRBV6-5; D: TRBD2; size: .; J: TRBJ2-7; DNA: TGTGCCAGCAGTTACATGACTAGCGGGCTCTACGAGCAGTACTTC; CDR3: CASSYMTSGLYEQYF
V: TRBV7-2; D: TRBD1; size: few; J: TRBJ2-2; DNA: TGTGCCAGCAGCCCGCGGACAGGGGGAGAGGTGCTGTTTTTT; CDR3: CASSPRTGGEVLFF
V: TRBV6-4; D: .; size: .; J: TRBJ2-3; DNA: TGTGCCAGCAGTGCGGGGGTGAGCACAGATACGCAGTATTTT; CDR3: CASSAGVSTDTQYF
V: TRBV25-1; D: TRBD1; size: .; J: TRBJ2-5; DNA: TGTGCCAGCTCATCGGGACAGGGTTTTGAGACCCAGTACTTC; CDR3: CASSSGQGFETQYF